This T cell receptor beta chain emerged from a study of T cells in localized non-small cell lung cancer. Trimming shortened V by 4 bases and J by 0 bases, and 14 bases separated the two germline ends. The CDR3 sequence is 16 residues long. Germline CDR1 and CDR2: SGHTA and FQGTGA. Sequencing used immunoSEQ multiplex PCR; TCRdb keeps in-frame clones, though not all of them. Among about 21,000 clones listed, approximately 90% were seen once. This TCR was recovered from a male donor at least 60 years old with stage I squamous cell lung carcinoma. Sample: peripheral blood, taken before any cancer treatment. This sequence joins TRBV7-3 and TRBJ2-3; D is unresolved. CDR3 region: CASSSVSGASTDTQYF. DNA for the CDR3: TGTGCCAGCAGCTCCGTCTCCGGAGCTAGCACAGATACGCAGTATTTT.